This passage covers 13 T cell receptor beta chains from one sample sequenced in a study of blood T cell repertoires in COVID-19. The repertoire was sequenced with immunoSEQ multiplex PCR; TCRdb's copy has only in-frame clones and lacks some. The table records tens of thousands of clones, 80% to 85% of them present only once. Sequenced input: peripheral blood. The receptors originated from a human donor in a cohort sampled during active COVID-19.

The chain links TRBV7-2 to TRBJ2-7; 7 bases agree with TRBD1. The germline CDR1 and CDR2 sequences are SGHTA and FQGNSA. V lost 5 bases to trimming and J lost 0 bases; unmatched junction nucleotides: 7. There are 15 residues in the CDR3. The CDR3 region has the DNA TGTGCCAGCAGCCCTCAAGGGGGCAGCTCCTACGAGCAGTACTTC. This sequence encodes CASSPQGGSSYEQYF.

About this clone: One junction end disagrees with the germline gene, perhaps due to a read error. V gene TRBV7-7 combines with J gene TRBJ2-2, with 9 nucleotides matching TRBD2. There are 18 residues in the CDR3. The germline gives CDR1 SSHAT, CDR2 FNYEAQ (reference sequence). CDR3 region: CASSPNRGSSGVAGELFF. In nucleotides, the CDR3 is TGTGCTAGCAGCCCAAACCGGGGGTCTAGCGGGGTTGCCGGGGAGCTGTTTTTT.

The chain has TRBV3-1 (or the pseudogene TRBV3-2) and TRBJ1-5; the match to TRBD1 covers 8 bases. Looked up from germline, CDR1 is LGHDT and CDR2 is YNNKEL (reference sequence). The ends lost 4 bases at V and 7 bases at J; junction bases unmatched: 6. The length of the CDR3 is 14 residues. This CDR3 is CASSPDRAEQPQHF. The CDR3 nucleotides are TGTGCCAGCAGCCCGGACAGGGCCGAACAGCCCCAGCATTTT.

The chain carries TRBV12-3 or TRBV12-4 and TRBJ2-7; 9 bases match TRBD1. CDR3 length: 13 amino acids. Unmatched junction bases numbered 5, after V lost 5 bases and J lost 6 bases. The DNA of the CDR3 is TGTGCCAGCAGTGGACAGGGGAGACTCGAGCAGTACTTC. This encodes CASSGQGRLEQYF.

This clone was recorded only once. V is TRBV28 and J is TRBJ2-3; D is possibly TRBD2 (6 bases). This CDR3 is built from 13 residues. Germline V gene lookup returns CDR1 MDHEN and CDR2 SYDVKM. V was pared by 10 bases and J by 1 base, with 12 bases between. The CDR3 region is CATRDSRTDTQYF. The CDR3 DNA sequence: TGTGCCACCCGGGACTCGCGCACAGATACGCAGTATTTT.

This chain links TRBV15 with TRBJ2-5; 12 bases agree with TRBD2. After removal of 1 base from V and 3 bases from J, the junction contained 0 bases not matched to a gene. The length of the CDR3 is 15 residues. Per the germline V gene, CDR1 is LNHNV and CDR2 is YYDKDF (reference sequence). CDR3 DNA sequence: TGTGCCACCAGCAGAGCTAGCGGGGGGGAAGAGACCCAGTACTTC. Amino acids: CATSRASGGEETQYF.

The chain couples TRBV27 to TRBJ2-3; 8 bases are shared with TRBD1. The CDR3 contains 17 residues. With 1 base clipped from V and 0 bases from J, the junction kept 6 bases outside the gene matches. Germline values: CDR1 MNHEY, CDR2 SMNVEV (reference sequence). The CDR3 loop reads CASSLWGTGSSTDTQYF. In DNA, the CDR3 is TGTGCCAGCAGTTTATGGGGGACAGGCTCTAGCACAGATACGCAGTATTTT.

A few counts support this clone. V gene TRBV5-5 combines with J gene TRBJ2-7; D is perhaps TRBD1 (5 bases). Per the germline V gene, CDR1 is SGHKS and CDR2 is YYEKEE (reference sequence). The length of the CDR3 is 12 residues. Deletions cut 4 bases from V and 4 bases from J, with 9 bases between. CDR3 bases: TGTGCCAGCAGCCTCGACAGATACGAGCAGTACTTC. Residues: CASSLDRYEQYF.

This sequence joins TRBV4-1 and TRBJ1-5; D is uncertain. Germline CDR1 and CDR2: MGHRA and YSYEKL. This CDR3 has 15 residues. Trimming pared 0 bases from V and 3 bases from J, leaving 9 bases between. The CDR3 bases are TGCGCCAGCAGCCAAGATCCTTCCCCCAATCAGCCCCAGCATTTT. Amino acids: CASSQDPSPNQPQHF.

The V gene is TRBV6-1, the J gene TRBJ2-1; 10 nucleotides line up with TRBD1. Germline-derived CDR1 and CDR2 are MNHNS and SASEGT. The V segment lost 6 bases and the J segment 8 bases; nucleotides outside the gene matches: 7. CDR3 size: 14 residues. The CDR3 region is CASSQTTGGYEQFF. The CDR3, as DNA: TGTGCCAGCAGCCAAACGACAGGGGGCTATGAGCAGTTCTTC.

V gene TRBV4-1 combines with J gene TRBJ2-4; D is ambiguous. The length of the CDR3 is 13 residues. The V gene lost 4 bases and the J gene lost 6 bases, with 10 bases spanning the gap. CDR1 is MGHRA, CDR2 YSYEKL, per germline. CDR3 DNA: TGCGCCAGCAGCCCCTTCGTATCAAACATTCAGTACTTC. Protein: CASSPFVSNIQYF.

The chain links TRBV19 to TRBJ1-6; D is perhaps TRBD1 (5 bases). The CDR3 spans 16 residues. Germline V gene data show CDR1 as LNHDA and CDR2 as SQIVND (reference sequence). Trimming stripped 8 bases from V and 2 bases from J, with 16 bases between. The CDR3: CASRGWDGAYNSPLHF. CDR3 DNA sequence: TGTGCCAGTCGGGGGTGGGACGGAGCCTATAATTCACCCCTCCACTTT.

The chain is built from TRBV7-2 and TRBJ2-2; tentative D call: TRBD2 (5 bases). Germline V gene lookup returns CDR1 SGHTA and CDR2 FQGNSA. This CDR3 has 15 residues. Between the trimmed V and J ends, which lost 1 base and 2 bases, there was a span of 8 bases. The CDR3 sequence: CASSLVDFNTGELFF. DNA for the CDR3: TGTGCCAGCAGCTTAGTGGACTTTAACACCGGGGAGCTGTTTTTT.